Here is one T cell receptor (beta chain) with its context. Researchers attached unique molecular identifiers to individual cDNA molecules. MiXCR, run by TCRdb on the 5' RACE reads, gives a single entry per CDR3 protein. This sample yields about 39,000 distinct CDR3 sequences, of which 4.5% to 7% are seen a single time; roughly 4% belongs to the top ten. The entry originates in a study of early T cells in non-severe SARS-CoV-2 infection. At the level of the study: Unsorted whole-blood RNA was sequenced in bulk, leaving chains unpaired.

CDR1 and CDR2 from the germline V gene are SGHRS and YFSETQ. The CDR3 totals 14 residues. Trimming stripped 0 bases from V and 7 bases from J, with 8 bases between. This clonotype was obtained from an adult who was a healthcare worker with PCR-confirmed SARS-CoV-2 infection or an uninfected control (not recorded which). The material was whole blood, obtained at baseline. The chain employs TRBV5-1 and TRBJ1-6; no clear D gene. This CDR3 is CASSLEVLNSPLHF. The CDR3 coding sequence is TGCGCCAGCAGCTTGGAAGTACTAAATTCACCCCTCCACTTT.